This TCR beta chain was recorded in a study of cytomegalovirus exposure and HLA in healthy donors. Study context: In a previous analysis, 110 million or so unique TCR beta sequences were found from 150 million to 200 million T cells. There were tens of millions of unique TCRs (from HLA-typed donors) in an early data release. Whole-study findings and limits: Later analysis revealed greater clonal expansion in HLA-associated TCR beta chains than in equally common others. A missense DCLRE1C variant was associated with V- and J-gene trimming of TCR beta chains in a later analysis, and an independent cohort replicated the association.

CDR1 and CDR2 (germline): SGHRS, YFSETQ. The V gene lost 0 bases and the J gene lost 1 base, with 13 bases spanning the gap. The CDR3 has 16 residues. PCR was performed using 60 Vbeta and 13 Jbeta primers. Profiled with immunoSEQ multiplex PCR; TCRdb holds only in-frame clones, not every one. The profile covers approximately 150,000 clones, with roughly 79% appearing a single time and roughly 9.7% taken by the ten largest. Of note for this clone: The target antigen is unknown.

The TCR sequence derives from a woman aged 55-75 years in good health and CMV-seropositive. J is TRBJ1-2 and V is TRBV5-1; perhaps TRBD1 as D (6 bases). The sequenced material came from PBMCs. The chain's CDR3 is CASSLDRVTNNYGYTF. In DNA form, the CDR3 reads TGCGCCAGCAGCTTGGACAGGGTAACCAATAACTATGGCTACACCTTC.